This TCR beta chain was identified during a study of T cells expressing NK-cell markers. General study points: In a few donors, these clonotypes also led the CD3+CD56-NKG2C+ fraction.

Germline assignment: CDR1 SGHRS and CDR2 YFSETQ. The CDR3 length is 13 residues. Concerning this clonotype itself: Its antigen is as yet unknown.

TCRdb reanalyzed the 5' RACE reads and collapses them to one entry per CDR3 protein, without DNA. The sample has 500,000 to 600,000 distinct CDR3 sequences. Material for sequencing was blood T cells: a sorted CD56 or NKG2C T cell subset, CD4+ or CD8+ T cells, or bulk PBMC T cells (not recorded which). This chain joins TRBV5-1 and TRBJ1-6; TCRdb lists TRBD1, though no DNA is available to test this call. This TCR was recovered from a man between 18 and 29 years old in good health. This CDR3 is CASAGQVNSPLHF.